A selection of T cell receptor beta chains follows, all from one sample in a study of OX40 agonist ivuxolimab in advanced cancers. Profiling relied on immunoSEQ multiplex PCR, and the TCRdb table lists in-frame clones only, not all of them. The table records approximately 77,000 clones, around 81% of them present only once. Sequences were derived from CD4+ or CD8+ T cells sorted from blood, sampled in a trial of the OX40 agonist ivuxolimab. The receptors were sampled from an adult with an advanced solid tumor such as melanoma, head and neck, liver or kidney cancer. Each CDR3 is given with its conserved first and last residue. Each record gives: J gene, D gene, clone size, V gene, CDR3 DNA, CDR3 protein. D genes are given only for firm matches. Not every row has a clone size; where given, it reads once, few, many or a size class.

J gene: TRBJ2-2; D gene: NA; clone size: NA; V gene: TRBV30; CDR3 DNA: TGTGCCTGGAGTGTAGGGTATCGCACCGGGGAGCTGTTTTTT; CDR3 protein: CAWSVGYRTGELFF
J gene: TRBJ1-2; D gene: NA; clone size: many; V gene: TRBV7-2; CDR3 DNA: TGTGCCAGCAGCTCCTCCGGGACGGCCTATGGCTACACCTTC; CDR3 protein: CASSSSGTAYGYTF
J gene: TRBJ1-6; D gene: NA; clone size: NA; V gene: TRBV28; CDR3 DNA: TGTGCCAGCAGTTCACAATTCGAGGGAAGGAATTCACCCCTCCACTTT; CDR3 protein: CASSSQFEGRNSPLHF
J gene: TRBJ1-5; D gene: NA; clone size: NA; V gene: TRBV19; CDR3 DNA: TGTGCCAGTAGCCCAACGGGGCGGAGCAATCAGCCCCAGCATTTT; CDR3 protein: CASSPTGRSNQPQHF
J gene: TRBJ2-6; D gene: NA; clone size: NA; V gene: TRBV19; CDR3 DNA: TGTGCCAGTAGTATTACGGGGAATTCTTTCTCTGGGGCCAACGTCCTGACTTTC; CDR3 protein: CASSITGNSFSGANVLTF
J gene: TRBJ1-2; D gene: NA; clone size: NA; V gene: TRBV5-8; CDR3 DNA: TGTGCCAGCAGCTCTATGACAGGCCATCTCTATGGCTACACCTTC; CDR3 protein: CASSSMTGHLYGYTF
J gene: TRBJ1-2; D gene: NA; clone size: NA; V gene: TRBV7-3; CDR3 DNA: TGTGCCAGCAGCCCCACGGGACACCAAAACTATGGCTACACCTTC; CDR3 protein: CASSPTGHQNYGYTF
J gene: TRBJ1-1; D gene: NA; clone size: few; V gene: TRBV30; CDR3 DNA: TGTGCCTGGAGCCGGGGACAAGGCACTGAAGCTTTCTTT; CDR3 protein: CAWSRGQGTEAFF
J gene: TRBJ2-7; D gene: TRBD2; clone size: NA; V gene: TRBV28; CDR3 DNA: TGTGCCAGCAGTCTTACTAGCGGGAGGAACGAGCAGTACTTC; CDR3 protein: CASSLTSGRNEQYF
J gene: TRBJ2-5; D gene: TRBD1; clone size: NA; V gene: TRBV2; CDR3 DNA: TGTGCCAGCAGTGCTAGACAGGGGGCCCTCCAAGAGACCCAGTACTTC; CDR3 protein: CASSARQGALQETQYF
J gene: TRBJ1-1; D gene: NA; clone size: NA; V gene: TRBV18; CDR3 DNA: TGTGCCAGCTCACCAGGTGGAACGGACACTGAAGCTTTCTTT; CDR3 protein: CASSPGGTDTEAFF
J gene: TRBJ2-1; D gene: TRBD1; clone size: NA; V gene: TRBV19; CDR3 DNA: TGTGCCAGTAGTAGAACAGGGGGCTTCGATGAGCAGTTCTTC; CDR3 protein: CASSRTGGFDEQFF
J gene: TRBJ2-7; D gene: NA; clone size: NA; V gene: TRBV19; CDR3 DNA: TGTGCCAGTAGTACCTCGATGGGGAGCTCCTACGAGCAGTACTTC; CDR3 protein: CASSTSMGSSYEQYF
J gene: TRBJ1-2; D gene: TRBD1; clone size: few; V gene: TRBV6-1; CDR3 DNA: TGTGCCAGCAGGACTCGACAGGGGGCGAACTATGGCTACACCTTC; CDR3 protein: CASRTRQGANYGYTF
J gene: TRBJ2-1; D gene: NA; clone size: NA; V gene: TRBV5-1; CDR3 DNA: TGCGCCAGCAGCTTCCGGGAGCTTGACAATGAGCAGTTCTTC; CDR3 protein: CASSFRELDNEQFF
J gene: TRBJ2-4; D gene: TRBD2; clone size: NA; V gene: TRBV7-6; CDR3 DNA: TGTGCCAGCAGCTTCCCCGGGGGGATTCAGTACTTC; CDR3 protein: CASSFPGGIQYF
J gene: TRBJ2-3; D gene: NA; clone size: NA; V gene: TRBV6-5; CDR3 DNA: TGTGCCAGCAGTTACTCGTTTTCTAGCCCAGATACGCAGTATTTT; CDR3 protein: CASSYSFSSPDTQYF
J gene: TRBJ2-1; D gene: NA; clone size: NA; V gene: TRBV28; CDR3 DNA: TGTGCCAGCAGTTTATGGGGGAGGTGGTCCTACAATGAGCAGTTCTTC; CDR3 protein: CASSLWGRWSYNEQFF
J gene: TRBJ1-5; D gene: NA; clone size: NA; V gene: TRBV12-5; CDR3 DNA: TGTGCTAGTGGTTGGGGGGGGACTCAGCCCCAGCATTTT; CDR3 protein: CASGWGGTQPQHF
J gene: TRBJ2-5; D gene: TRBD1; clone size: NA; V gene: TRBV5-8; CDR3 DNA: TGTGCCAGCAGTCCCGGGACAGGTTGGGGGGAGACCCAGTACTTC; CDR3 protein: CASSPGTGWGETQYF
J gene: TRBJ2-1; D gene: TRBD1; clone size: once; V gene: TRBV4-1; CDR3 DNA: TGCGCCAGCAGCCAAGGCCCGGGACAGTCTGACAATGAGCAGTTCTTC; CDR3 protein: CASSQGPGQSDNEQFF
J gene: TRBJ2-5; D gene: TRBD1; clone size: once; V gene: TRBV30; CDR3 DNA: TGTGCCTGGAGAAGTCCCGGGACAGGGGTTCCGTACTTC; CDR3 protein: CAWRSPGTGVPYF
J gene: TRBJ2-6; D gene: NA; clone size: NA; V gene: TRBV5-4; CDR3 DNA: TGTGCCAGCAGCTCGGCGGGCAGGGGTCGATGGGGGGCCAACGTCCTGACTTTC; CDR3 protein: CASSSAGRGRWGANVLTF
J gene: TRBJ2-5; D gene: NA; clone size: NA; V gene: TRBV25-1; CDR3 DNA: TGTGCCAGCAGTGATGGGAAGGGTGCCGGCGCCCTCCAAGAGACCCAGTACTTC; CDR3 protein: CASSDGKGAGALQETQYF
J gene: TRBJ2-6; D gene: TRBD1; clone size: NA; V gene: TRBV4-1; CDR3 DNA: TGCGCCAGCAGCCAACGGACGACAGGGAATGCGCCTGGGGCCAACGTCCTGACTTTC; CDR3 protein: CASSQRTTGNAPGANVLTF
J gene: TRBJ1-3; D gene: NA; clone size: few; V gene: TRBV7-3; CDR3 DNA: TGTGCCAGCAGCTATGGGGGTGGAAACACCATATATTTT; CDR3 protein: CASSYGGGNTIYF
J gene: TRBJ1-4; D gene: TRBD1; clone size: NA; V gene: TRBV30; CDR3 DNA: TGTGCCTGGACCCCGGACAGGGGGCAGGGACTGTTTTTT; CDR3 protein: CAWTPDRGQGLFF
J gene: TRBJ2-3; D gene: NA; clone size: few; V gene: TRBV7-9; CDR3 DNA: TGTGCCAGCAGCTTATGGAGATGGGAATACCGATCAGATACGCAGTATTTT; CDR3 protein: CASSLWRWEYRSDTQYF
J gene: TRBJ1-5; D gene: NA; clone size: NA; V gene: TRBV30; CDR3 DNA: TGTGCCTGGAGTGAAGGAGCGGGGAGCAATCAGCCCCAGCATTTT; CDR3 protein: CAWSEGAGSNQPQHF
J gene: TRBJ1-2; D gene: NA; clone size: NA; V gene: TRBV5-4; CDR3 DNA: TGTGCCAGCAGCTTGGAGGGCAGGGGAGCTAACTATGGCTACACCTTC; CDR3 protein: CASSLEGRGANYGYTF
J gene: TRBJ2-2; D gene: NA; clone size: NA; V gene: TRBV7-2; CDR3 DNA: TGTGCCAGCAGCTTACCCCGAGACAGCCATAACACCGGGGAGCTGTTTTTT; CDR3 protein: CASSLPRDSHNTGELFF
J gene: TRBJ1-5; D gene: NA; clone size: few; V gene: TRBV7-3; CDR3 DNA: TGTGCCAGCAGCCCACCTCCCCCGCAGCCCCAGCATTTT; CDR3 protein: CASSPPPPQPQHF
J gene: TRBJ1-2; D gene: NA; clone size: few; V gene: TRBV29-1; CDR3 DNA: TGCAGCGCCCCAGGGTATGGCTACACCTTC; CDR3 protein: CSAPGYGYTF
J gene: TRBJ2-5; D gene: TRBD2; clone size: NA; V gene: TRBV11-3; CDR3 DNA: TGTGCCAGCAGTCGAGGACTAGCGGGAAGCCGAGAGACCCAGTACTTC; CDR3 protein: CASSRGLAGSRETQYF
J gene: TRBJ1-3; D gene: NA; clone size: NA; V gene: TRBV11-3; CDR3 DNA: TGTGCCAGCAGCTTATCATGGACCGGGGGCCCTGGAAACACCATATATTTT; CDR3 protein: CASSLSWTGGPGNTIYF
J gene: TRBJ2-5; D gene: NA; clone size: few; V gene: TRBV18; CDR3 DNA: TGTGCCAGCTCACCACCTGGCGCTAATCAAGAGACCCAGTACTTC; CDR3 protein: CASSPPGANQETQYF
J gene: TRBJ1-1; D gene: NA; clone size: few; V gene: TRBV18; CDR3 DNA: TGTGCCAGCTCGTCCGCAGGGGACACTGAAGCTTTCTTT; CDR3 protein: CASSSAGDTEAFF
J gene: TRBJ2-3; D gene: TRBD2; clone size: NA; V gene: TRBV9; CDR3 DNA: TGTGCCAGCAGCGTGGGAGCGGGAGACACAGATACGCAGTATTTT; CDR3 protein: CASSVGAGDTDTQYF
J gene: TRBJ1-2; D gene: NA; clone size: NA; V gene: TRBV7-9; CDR3 DNA: TGTGCCAGCAGCGGGACCGGGACAAACTATGGCTACACCTTC; CDR3 protein: CASSGTGTNYGYTF
J gene: TRBJ1-1; D gene: NA; clone size: NA; V gene: TRBV7-9; CDR3 DNA: TGTGCCAGCAGCCTCTTGATGAACACTGAAGCTTTCTTT; CDR3 protein: CASSLLMNTEAFF
J gene: TRBJ2-7; D gene: TRBD2; clone size: NA; V gene: TRBV5-4; CDR3 DNA: TGTGCCAGCAGCTCCGGACTAGCGGGAGCCTACGAGCAGTACTTC; CDR3 protein: CASSSGLAGAYEQYF
J gene: TRBJ2-7; D gene: NA; clone size: NA; V gene: TRBV5-1; CDR3 DNA: TGCGCCAGCAGCTTGGAAACAAGCTCCTACGAGCAGTACTTC; CDR3 protein: CASSLETSSYEQYF
J gene: TRBJ1-2; D gene: NA; clone size: NA; V gene: TRBV30; CDR3 DNA: TGTGCCTGGAGGATAAGGGGATGGGAGGGCTACACCTTC; CDR3 protein: CAWRIRGWEGYTF
J gene: TRBJ1-4; D gene: NA; clone size: NA; V gene: TRBV5-5; CDR3 DNA: TGTGCCAGCAGCTTGGACTTGATACAGGGTGAAAAACTGTTTTTT; CDR3 protein: CASSLDLIQGEKLFF
J gene: TRBJ2-2; D gene: NA; clone size: NA; V gene: TRBV14; CDR3 DNA: TGTGCCAGCAGCCAAGGTTGGGGGCCTGACACCGGGGAGCTGTTTTTT; CDR3 protein: CASSQGWGPDTGELFF
J gene: TRBJ2-1; D gene: NA; clone size: NA; V gene: TRBV30; CDR3 DNA: TGTGCCTGGAGCCCGGGACGTGGAGGAGGGAATGAGCAGTTCTTC; CDR3 protein: CAWSPGRGGGNEQFF
J gene: TRBJ2-1; D gene: NA; clone size: NA; V gene: TRBV29-1; CDR3 DNA: TGCAGCTCGAGACCCTCGGCCGGGGAGCAGTTCTTC; CDR3 protein: CSSRPSAGEQFF
J gene: TRBJ2-5; D gene: NA; clone size: NA; V gene: TRBV5-1; CDR3 DNA: TGCGCCAGCAGCTTGGGAGGAGGGAGAGAGACCCAGTACTTC; CDR3 protein: CASSLGGGRETQYF
J gene: TRBJ1-3; D gene: TRBD1; clone size: NA; V gene: TRBV9; CDR3 DNA: TGTGCCAGCAGCCCTCGCGAGGGACAGAGAAACACCATATATTTT; CDR3 protein: CASSPREGQRNTIYF
J gene: TRBJ1-1; D gene: NA; clone size: NA; V gene: TRBV7-9; CDR3 DNA: TGTGCCAGCAGCCGCCAAGGCCTGAGGATCACTGAAGCTTTCTTT; CDR3 protein: CASSRQGLRITEAFF
J gene: TRBJ2-2; D gene: TRBD2; clone size: NA; V gene: TRBV5-4; CDR3 DNA: TGTGCCAGCAGCTCCGAGCTAGCGGGGGACTTCCTGAACACCGGGGAGCTGTTTTTT; CDR3 protein: CASSSELAGDFLNTGELFF
J gene: TRBJ1-2; D gene: NA; clone size: NA; V gene: TRBV13; CDR3 DNA: TGTGCCAGCAGCTTAGCGCCAGGGGATGGCTACACCTTC; CDR3 protein: CASSLAPGDGYTF
J gene: TRBJ1-5; D gene: NA; clone size: few; V gene: TRBV19; CDR3 DNA: TGTGCCAGTAGTACCTCGAAGAGGGGGTTTCAGCCCCAGCATTTT; CDR3 protein: CASSTSKRGFQPQHF